One and the same sample provided the 9 T cell receptor beta chains below, sequenced in a study of blood T cell repertoires in COVID-19. This table comes from immunoSEQ multiplex PCR, and its TCRdb copy is limited to in-frame clones, with some not included. This sample has approximately 210,000 clones, with 65% to 90% found just once. Sequenced: PBMCs or T cells enriched from blood (not recorded which). The source is a woman between 45 and 60 years old with acute COVID-19.

The CDR3 is CASEFRQTQHF. For the CDR3, the DNA is TGTGCCAGTGAGTTTCGACAGACCCAGCATTTT. This rearrangement joins TRBV19 to TRBJ1-5; D possibly corresponds to TRBD1 (5 bases). The length of the CDR3 is 11 residues. Looked up from germline, CDR1 is LNHDA and CDR2 is SQIVND (reference sequence). Trimming took 8 bases from V and 11 from J, leaving 13 bases between them.

The V gene is TRBV4-3, the J gene TRBJ2-3; D uncertain. V was cut by 1 base and J by 4 bases, with 9 bases left in between. Germline values: CDR1 LGHNA, CDR2 YSLEER. The CDR3 is 14 residues long. CDR3 sequence (DNA): TGCGCCAGCAGCCAAGGGCTCGTTGCAGATACGCAGTATTTT. This codes for CASSQGLVADTQYF.

This clone showed up just once. The V and J genes are TRBV5-6 and TRBJ2-2; TRBD1 might be the D (6 bases). Germline V gene lookup returns CDR1 SGHDT and CDR2 YYEEEE. The ends were cut back, 4 bases at V and 1 base at J, with 8 bases in the middle. The CDR3 contains 14 residues. Here the CDR3 DNA reads TGTGCCAGCAGCGTGACAGGGAACACCGGGGAGCTGTTTTTT. As protein: CASSVTGNTGELFF.

The chain combines TRBV5-6 with TRBJ2-7, with TRBD2 matching 13 bases. V lost 2 bases and J lost 0; bases outside the gene matches: 2. This CDR3 contains 16 residues. CDR1 and CDR2 from the germline V gene are SGHDT and YYEEEE. The CDR3 nucleotides read TGTGCCAGCAGCTTCCGGACTAGCGGGAGCTCCTACGAGCAGTACTTC. Protein: CASSFRTSGSSYEQYF.

This sequence joins TRBV27 and TRBJ1-6; 7 bases agree with TRBD1. This CDR3 region has 15 residues. Germline V CDR1 and CDR2: MNHEY, SMNVEV (reference sequence). V was pared by 6 bases and J by 4 bases, with 6 bases of the junction left unmatched. CDR3 region: CASRGDRPYNSPLHF. In nucleotides, the CDR3 is TGTGCCAGCAGGGGGGACAGACCTTATAATTCACCCCTCCACTTT.

This chain joins TRBV5-6 and TRBJ1-1; TRBD1 is a possible D gene (6 bases). In germline, CDR1 is SGHDT, CDR2 YYEEEE. This CDR3 spans 15 amino acids. Trimming removed 0 bases at V and 4 bases at J, with 13 bases between. The CDR3 nucleotides are TGTGCCAGCAGCTTGGACCCTTTCAGGGGCACTGAAGCTTTCTTT. It codes for CASSLDPFRGTEAFF.

A single count supports this clone. This chain connects TRBV7-2 to TRBJ1-5, with a weak D call TRBD1 (5 bases). The CDR3 consists of 15 residues. V lost 0 bases to trimming and J lost 2 bases, with 8 bases between them. Looked up from germline, CDR1 is SGHTA and CDR2 is FQGNSA. The CDR3, as DNA: TGTGCCAGCAGCTTAGCCCAGGGCGGCAATCAGCCCCAGCATTTT. Protein sequence: CASSLAQGGNQPQHF. Using reference TRBV7-2 and TRBJ1-5 for the parts outside the CDR3, the full variable domain is GAGVSQSPSNKVTEKGKDVELRCDPISGHTALYWYRQSLGQGLEFLIYFQGNSAPDKSGLPSDRFSAERTGGSVSTLTIQRTQQEDSAVYLCASSLAQGGNQPQHFGDGTRLSIL.

A single count supports this clone. V gene TRBV28 combines with J gene TRBJ1-5; the D is unclear. The CDR3 is 12 amino acids. Germline V CDR1 and CDR2: MDHEN, SYDVKM. Between the trimmed V and J ends, which lost 3 bases and 4 bases, there was a span of 4 bases. CDR3 sequence: CASSFLNQPQHF. The DNA for the CDR3 is TGTGCCAGCAGTTTCCTAAATCAGCCCCAGCATTTT.

The rearrangement joins TRBV6-2 or TRBV6-3 to TRBJ1-2, with a possible D match to TRBD1 (6 bases). With 3 bases removed from V and 3 bases from J, the gap between germline ends came to 14 bases. CDR3 length: 15 amino acids. Per the germline V gene, CDR1 is MNHEY and CDR2 is SVGEGT. The CDR3 bases are TGTGCCAGCAGTTATGGGGGGGCCGGTGACTATGGCTACACCTTC. Translation: CASSYGGAGDYGYTF.